Below are 30 T cell receptor beta chains sequenced from a single sample in a study of CD8+ T cells in alopecia areata. Following RNA extraction, reverse transcription yielded cDNA that acted as the sequencing template. The method was immunoSEQ multiplex PCR; TCRdb's version includes in-frame clones alone and lacks a portion of them. This table holds 270,000 or so clones, roughly 64% found once. Treatment described: oral pan-JAK inhibitor, 5-10 mg twice daily. The input for sequencing was CD4+ T cells sorted from blood, taken at week 24, from a patient treated with tofacitinib. The origin of the receptors is a human donor with alopecia areata.

The V and J genes are TRBV5-4 and TRBJ2-3; D remains unclear. Trimming stripped 4 bases from V and 2 bases from J, with 8 bases between. Germline V gene sequence: CDR1 SGHNT, CDR2 YYREEE (reference sequence). The CDR3 spans 13 residues. The CDR3 DNA reads as TGTGCCAGCAGCCGACCGAACACAGATACGCAGTATTTT. Translated, it gives CASSRPNTDTQYF.

The chain links TRBV7-9 to TRBJ1-6, with D unclear. Germline V gives CDR1 SEHNR, CDR2 FQNEAQ (reference sequence). Trimming removed 3 bases at V and 4 bases at J, with 7 bases between. The CDR3 runs to 14 residues. The CDR3 sequence: CASSFGQYNSPLHF. The DNA of the CDR3 is TGTGCCAGCAGCTTTGGGCAGTATAATTCACCCCTCCACTTT.

CDR3 loop: CSVDELADEQFF. The CDR3 nucleotides are TGCAGCGTTGACGAACTAGCGGATGAGCAGTTCTTC. V gene TRBV29-1 combines with J gene TRBJ2-1; TRBD2 agrees at 8 bases. Per germline, CDR1 SQVTM and CDR2 ANQGSEA. The CDR3 runs 12 residues. The V gene end was trimmed by 3 bases and the J gene end by 8 bases; junction bases not matched to a gene: 3.

J is TRBJ2-6 and V is TRBV30; 8 nucleotides align to TRBD1. The V segment lost 3 bases and the J segment 1 base; nucleotides outside the gene matches: 8. Per germline, CDR1 GTSNPN and CDR2 SVGIG (reference sequence). The CDR3 has 17 amino acids. The CDR3 reads CAWSRDRRLSGANVLTF. CDR3 DNA: TGTGCCTGGAGCCGGGACAGGCGGTTGTCTGGGGCCAACGTCCTGACTTTC.

J is TRBJ1-6 and V is TRBV30; perhaps TRBD1 as D (5 bases). The V end lost 0 bases, the J end lost 5 bases, and 14 bases lay between the germline ends. The CDR3 runs to 16 residues. Germline lookup yields CDR1 GTSNPN and CDR2 SVGIG (reference sequence). The CDR3 DNA follows: TGTGCCTGGAGTGTACCCGCTTTGGGGGATAATTCACCCCTCCACTTT. Translation: CAWSVPALGDNSPLHF.

This chain connects TRBV28 to TRBJ2-5; TRBD2 matches at 11 bases. The germline gives CDR1 MDHEN, CDR2 SYDVKM. The length of the CDR3 is 16 residues. The V gene end was trimmed by 3 bases and the J gene end by 3 bases; junction bases not matched to a gene: 6. CDR3 DNA: TGTGCCAGCAGTTTTAACCGACTAGCGGGGAAAGAGACCCAGTACTTC. It specifies CASSFNRLAGKETQYF.

This chain links TRBV6-5 with TRBJ1-1, with 8 bases matching TRBD1. Germline lookup yields CDR1 MNHEY and CDR2 SVGAGI. After removal of 8 bases from V and 0 bases from J, the junction contained 5 bases not matched to a gene. The CDR3 has 14 residues. The CDR3 coding sequence is TGTGCCAGCGGTGACAGGGGCCTGAACACTGAAGCTTTCTTT. This codes for CASGDRGLNTEAFF.

A few counts support this clone. The junction departs from the called germline gene at one end, perhaps through a read error. The chain combines TRBV5-8 with TRBJ2-3; TRBD1 matches 10 bases. Germline V gene lookup returns CDR1 SGHTS and CDR2 YDEGEE. The CDR3 has 14 residues. CDR3 sequence: CASRLGQGTHTQYF. Written as DNA, the CDR3 is TGTGCCAGCAGATTGGGACAGGGGACACATACGCAGTATTTT.

The chain has TRBV6-6 and TRBJ2-2; D is tentatively TRBD1 or TRBD2 (5 bases each). Between the trimmed V and J ends, which lost 2 bases and 4 bases, there was a span of 11 bases. This CDR3 has 15 residues. The germline gives CDR1 MNHNY, CDR2 SVGAGI (reference sequence). The CDR3 DNA sequence: TGTGCCAGCAGTTACGAGGGACGGACCACCGGGGAGCTGTTTTTT. Protein: CASSYEGRTTGELFF.

The chain links TRBV29-1 to TRBJ2-3; TRBD2 aligns across 9 bases. CDR1 and CDR2 (germline): SQVTM, ANQGSEA. This CDR3 spans 15 amino acids. Germline trimming cut 5 bases from V and 7 bases from J; bases unmatched to any gene: 13. The CDR3 region is CSVRRWGGGANTQYF. The CDR3 coding sequence is TGCAGCGTTCGTAGGTGGGGCGGGGGGGCAAATACGCAGTATTTT.

V gene TRBV29-1 combines with J gene TRBJ1-1; D remains ambiguous. Trimming pared 0 bases from V and 5 bases from J, leaving 10 bases between. CDR3 length equals 13 residues. Germline assignment: CDR1 SQVTM and CDR2 ANQGSEA. DNA for the CDR3: TGCAGCGTTGAAGATCCCGGGAGGACTGAAGCTTTCTTT. Its translation: CSVEDPGRTEAFF.

This sequence joins TRBV30 and TRBJ1-3; D uncertain. CDR1 and CDR2 from the germline V gene are GTSNPN and SVGIG (reference sequence). This CDR3 is 17 amino acids long. The V end was cut by 0 bases, the J end by 0 bases, with 15 bases between. The DNA of the CDR3 is TGTGCCTGGAGTGTATTCGGCCCCGTGGGCTCTGGAAACACCATATATTTT. Translated, it gives CAWSVFGPVGSGNTIYF.

The CDR3 bases are TGTGCCGTGCCCGGGACAGGGGGTGTAGATACGCAGTATTTT. The encoded protein is CAVPGTGGVDTQYF. The chain carries TRBV7-3 and TRBJ2-3, with 11 positions matching TRBD1. Trimming cost V 11 bases and J 5 bases; bases outside gene matches: 9. CDR3 size: 14 residues. The germline V gene encodes CDR1 SGHTA and CDR2 FQGTGA.

J is TRBJ1-1 and V is TRBV30; 7 bases fit TRBD1. J was trimmed by 4 bases and V by 5 bases; bases with no gene match: 10. The germline V gene has CDR1 GTSNPN and CDR2 SVGIG (reference sequence). There are 14 residues in the CDR3. The DNA of the CDR3 is TGTGCCTGGGTGAGACAGGGTGGCGCCACTGAAGCTTTCTTT. Translating gives CAWVRQGGATEAFF.

The CDR3: CASSLRSYEQYF. In DNA, the CDR3 is TGTGCCAGCAGCTTGCGCAGCTACGAGCAGTACTTC. This rearrangement joins TRBV5-6 to TRBJ2-7; D not certain. With 1 base removed from V and 3 bases from J, the gap between germline ends came to 5 bases. CDR1 and CDR2 from the germline V gene are SGHDT and YYEEEE. The CDR3 is 12 residues long.

DNA of the CDR3: TGCGCCAGCAGTCATAACCCGGGACAGGGGGCGGGAGAGCAGTACTTC. It encodes CASSHNPGQGAGEQYF. This chain connects TRBV23-1 to TRBJ2-7; 12 bases map to TRBD1. TRBV23-1 is marked as an open reading frame, function uncertain. CDR3 size: 16 residues. Germline trimming cut 3 bases from V and 7 bases from J; bases unmatched to any gene: 10.

V gene TRBV29-1 combines with J gene TRBJ2-3; 8 nucleotides line up with TRBD1. The V gene end was trimmed by 0 bases and the J gene end by 4 bases; junction bases not matched to a gene: 3. The CDR3 length is 14 residues. Germline CDR1 is SQVTM and CDR2 is ANQGSEA. CDR3 sequence reads: CSVEEDRAADTQYF. CDR3 nucleotide sequence: TGCAGCGTTGAAGAGGACAGGGCCGCAGATACGCAGTATTTT.

The chain is built from TRBV13 and TRBJ1-2; D is perhaps TRBD1 (5 bases). Germline CDR1 reads PRHDT; CDR2 reads FYEKMQ (reference sequence). The CDR3 is 14 amino acids. The ends were cut back, 1 base at V and 2 bases at J, with 8 bases in the middle. The CDR3 here is CASSLDGTNYGYTF. The CDR3, as DNA: TGTGCCAGCAGCTTAGACGGGACCAACTATGGCTACACCTTC.

The chain recombines TRBV2 with TRBJ2-3, with D possibly being TRBD1 (6 bases). The germline gives CDR1 SNHLY, CDR2 FYNNEI. The CDR3 loop spans 14 amino acids. V was shortened by 7 bases and J by 6 bases, with 17 bases between the two germline ends. The CDR3, as DNA: TGTGCCAGCATTCGGACAGAAAGTGGGGATACGCAGTATTTT. Translated, it gives CASIRTESGDTQYF. The full variable domain, completed using reference TRBV2 and TRBJ2-3, is EPEVTQTPSHQVTQMGQEVILRCVPISNHLYFYWYRQILGQKVEFLVSFYNNEISEKSEIFDDQFSVERPDGSNFTLKIRSTKLEDSAMYFCASIRTESGDTQYFGPGTRLTVL.

This clone was found a few times. This chain's CDR3 is CAISESGGFTDTQYF. The CDR3, as DNA: TGTGCCATCAGTGAGTCGGGAGGCTTCACAGATACGCAGTATTTT. J is TRBJ2-3 and V is TRBV10-3, with D possibly being TRBD2 (6 bases). The V gene's germline CDR1 is ENHRY and CDR2 SYGVKD. The V end was cut by 0 bases, the J end by 2 bases, with 9 bases between. CDR3 length: 15 residues.

The CDR3 region has the DNA TGTGCCAGCAGCCAATTACAACGCCACGAGCAGTACTTC. This encodes CASSQLQRHEQYF. V gene TRBV5-6 combines with J gene TRBJ2-7, with unresolved D. Per the germline V gene, CDR1 is SGHDT and CDR2 is YYEEEE. Trimming cost V 4 bases and J 5 bases, with 13 bases left between them. The CDR3 spans 13 residues.

The rearrangement joins TRBV28 to TRBJ1-2, with unresolved D. Germline loops: CDR1 MDHEN, CDR2 SYDVKM. V was clipped by 5 bases and J by 8 bases, with 15 bases between them. This CDR3 contains 13 residues. Written as DNA, the CDR3 is TGTGCCAGCAGTGCACAACACGGAGGAGGCTACACCTTC. This codes for CASSAQHGGGYTF.

The genes are TRBV5-1 and TRBJ2-7; 9 bases match TRBD1. Per germline, CDR1 SGHRS and CDR2 YFSETQ. There are 15 residues in the CDR3. V was pared by 6 bases and J by 4 bases, with 11 bases of the junction left unmatched. The CDR3 spells CASKPSGTGRYEQYF. CDR3 coding DNA: TGCGCCAGCAAACCCTCAGGGACAGGGAGATACGAGCAGTACTTC.

This clone came up once. This rearrangement joins TRBV5-4 to TRBJ2-7, with D tentatively TRBD1 (5 bases). V was pared by 4 bases and J by 4 bases, with 15 bases between. Germline loops: CDR1 SGHNT, CDR2 YYREEE (reference sequence). The CDR3 is 14 residues long. The CDR3 coding sequence is TGTGCCAGCAGCCTAGAAGGGGATCGATACGAGCAGTACTTC. It codes for CASSLEGDRYEQYF.

This chain links TRBV2 with TRBJ1-6, with D tentatively TRBD1 (5 bases). CDR3 length: 15 amino acids. V lost 4 bases, J lost 8 bases, and 15 bases lay in between. Per germline, CDR1 SNHLY and CDR2 FYNNEI. The CDR3 DNA is TGTGCCAGCAGTGGAGGGGAGTACGGTGATTCACCCCTCCACTTT. Its protein is CASSGGEYGDSPLHF.

The chain employs TRBV28 and TRBJ2-1; TRBD2 matches at 7 bases. Germline CDR1 reads MDHEN; CDR2 reads SYDVKM. The CDR3 is 16 amino acids. Unmatched junction bases numbered 14, after V lost 8 bases and J lost 4 bases. Here the CDR3 DNA reads TGTGCCAGCCCACCCCCGGGACTAACACGTTACAATGAGCAGTTCTTC. Translation: CASPPPGLTRYNEQFF.

V usage is TRBV18 and J usage is TRBJ1-5, with no clear D. Per germline, CDR1 KGHSH and CDR2 LQKENI. With 0 bases removed from V and 9 bases from J, the gap between germline ends came to 12 bases. This CDR3 comprises 14 residues. The CDR3 here is CASSPPMARGPQHF. CDR3 bases: TGTGCCAGCTCACCACCGATGGCCCGTGGGCCCCAGCATTTT.

This chain uses TRBV2 with TRBJ1-1; a weak D match, TRBD1 (5 bases). Trimming removed 0 bases from V and 6 bases from J, with 14 bases in between. Germline lookup yields CDR1 SNHLY and CDR2 FYNNEI. There are 15 residues in the CDR3. As DNA, the CDR3 is TGTGCCAGCAGTGAAGCTTTAGGGGCGGGGGCTGAAGCTTTCTTT. The encoded protein is CASSEALGAGAEAFF.

V gene TRBV30 combines with J gene TRBJ2-7; 7 positions match TRBD2. The germline V gene encodes CDR1 GTSNPN and CDR2 SVGIG (reference sequence). The CDR3 sequence is 16 residues long. V was pared by 3 bases and J by 2 bases, with 13 bases of the junction left unmatched. CDR3 coding DNA: TGTGCCTGGAGGGGTCCGATCGGACTAGTCACCTACGAGCAGTACTTC. Amino acids: CAWRGPIGLVTYEQYF.

This chain connects TRBV5-1 to TRBJ1-1; a weak D match, TRBD1 (5 bases). The CDR3 is 13 amino acids. Looked up from germline, CDR1 is SGHRS and CDR2 is YFSETQ. V gave up 6 bases and J gave up 3 bases, with 12 bases separating them. The CDR3, as DNA: TGCGCCAGCATGGGGACGGAAGACACTGAAGCTTTCTTT. It codes for CASMGTEDTEAFF.